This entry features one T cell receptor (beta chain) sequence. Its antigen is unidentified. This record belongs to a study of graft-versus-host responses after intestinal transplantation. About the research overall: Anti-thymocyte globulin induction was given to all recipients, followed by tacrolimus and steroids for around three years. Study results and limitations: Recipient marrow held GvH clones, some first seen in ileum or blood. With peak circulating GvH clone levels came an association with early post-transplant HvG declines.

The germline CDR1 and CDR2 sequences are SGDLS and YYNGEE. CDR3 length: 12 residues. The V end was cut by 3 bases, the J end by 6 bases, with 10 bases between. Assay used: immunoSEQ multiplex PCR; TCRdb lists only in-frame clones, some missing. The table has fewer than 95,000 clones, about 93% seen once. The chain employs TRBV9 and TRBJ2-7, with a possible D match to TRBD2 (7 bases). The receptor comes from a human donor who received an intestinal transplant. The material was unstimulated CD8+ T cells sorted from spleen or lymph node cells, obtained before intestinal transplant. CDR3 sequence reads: CASSGGGGEQYF. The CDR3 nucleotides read TGTGCCAGCAGCGGAGGGGGGGGCGAGCAGTACTTC.